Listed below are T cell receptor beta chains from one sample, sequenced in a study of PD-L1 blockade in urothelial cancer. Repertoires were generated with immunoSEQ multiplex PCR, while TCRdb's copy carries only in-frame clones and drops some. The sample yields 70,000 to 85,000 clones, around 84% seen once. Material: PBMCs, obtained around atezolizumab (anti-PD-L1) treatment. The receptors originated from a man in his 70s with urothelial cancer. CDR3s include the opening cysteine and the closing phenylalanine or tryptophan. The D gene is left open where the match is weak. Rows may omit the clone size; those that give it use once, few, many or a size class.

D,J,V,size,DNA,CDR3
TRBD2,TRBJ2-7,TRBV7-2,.,TGTGCCAGCAGCTTAGGGACTAGCGGGGACATTTACGAGCAGTACTTC,CASSLGTSGDIYEQYF
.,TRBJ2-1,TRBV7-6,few,TGTGCCAGCGGCGGGGACAATGAGCAGTTCTTC,CASGGDNEQFF
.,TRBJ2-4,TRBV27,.,TGTGCCAGCAGCTATCAGCGAGGGGCCAAAAACATTCAGTACTTC,CASSYQRGAKNIQYF
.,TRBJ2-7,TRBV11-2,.,TGTGCCAGCAGCTTTACAGGATTAGAGCAGTACTTC,CASSFTGLEQYF
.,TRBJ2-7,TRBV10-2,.,TGCGCCAGCAGTGAGTCATACCCGGCCCTAGTCCCCCGTATTAAGGAGCAGTACTTC,CASSESYPALVPRIKEQYF
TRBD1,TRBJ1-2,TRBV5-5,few,TGTGCCAGCAGCTTCGAGGGGGCGAGTGGCTACACCTTC,CASSFEGASGYTF
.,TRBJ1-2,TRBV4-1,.,TGCGCCAGCAGCCAAGATTTCGCGAGGGACTATGGCTACACCTTC,CASSQDFARDYGYTF
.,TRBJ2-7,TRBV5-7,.,TGTGCCAGCAGACTTGAGGGCTCCTACGAGCAGTACTTC,CASRLEGSYEQYF
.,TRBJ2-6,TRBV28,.,TGTGCCAGCACCTCAGGGGCTGGGGCCAACGTCCTGACTTTC,CASTSGAGANVLTF
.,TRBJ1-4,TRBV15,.,TGTGCCACCAGCAGAACGCGAGGGTCAACTAATGAAAAACTGTTTTTT,CATSRTRGSTNEKLFF
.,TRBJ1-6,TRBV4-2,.,TGTGCCAGCGACCAAGGGGGGACGGGGGTCGGTAATTCACCCCTCCACTTT,CASDQGGTGVGNSPLHF
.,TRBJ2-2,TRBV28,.,TGTGCCAGCAGTAATAGCTTGAACACCGGGGAGCTGTTTTTT,CASSNSLNTGELFF
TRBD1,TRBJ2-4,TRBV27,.,TGTGCCAGCAGTCCAGGACAGGGGATAAACATTCAGTACTTC,CASSPGQGINIQYF
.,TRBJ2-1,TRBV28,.,TGTGCCAGCAGTTCCAGGGGTAGCTCCTACAATGAGCAGTTCTTC,CASSSRGSSYNEQFF
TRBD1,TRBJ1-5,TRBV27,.,TGTGCCAGCCAAGACAGGGAAGGTCAGCCCCAGCATTTT,CASQDREGQPQHF
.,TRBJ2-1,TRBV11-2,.,TGTGCCAGCAGCTTAGATCTAGCTGGTGAGCAGTTCTTC,CASSLDLAGEQFF
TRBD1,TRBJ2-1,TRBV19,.,TGTGCCAGTAGCCGACAGGGGGGTGCCTTAGGGCCCAATGAGCAGTTCTTC,CASSRQGGALGPNEQFF
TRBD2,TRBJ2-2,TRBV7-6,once,TGTGCCAGCAGCGAGCGGGACCTTAACACCGGGGAGCTGTTTTTT,CASSERDLNTGELFF
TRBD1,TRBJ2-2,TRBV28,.,TGTGCCAGCAGTCGAGCACAGGGGCTAACCGGGGAGCTGTTTTTT,CASSRAQGLTGELFF
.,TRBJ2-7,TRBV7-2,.,TGTGCCAGCAGCCAGCGTACCGAGCAGTACTTC,CASSQRTEQYF
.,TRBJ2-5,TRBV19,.,TGTGCCAGTAGTATTCCAGGGGAGCCAAAAGAGACCCAGTACTTC,CASSIPGEPKETQYF
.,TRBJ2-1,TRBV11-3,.,TGTGCCAGCAGCTTAAGCGGCGTCTATGAGCAGTTCTTC,CASSLSGVYEQFF
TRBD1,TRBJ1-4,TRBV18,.,TGTGCCAGCCTACACAGGGGCATCGATGAAAAACTGTTTTTT,CASLHRGIDEKLFF